The 27 T cell receptor beta chains reported below all come from one sample, sequenced in a study of human T cells and chemical hapten exposure. TCRdb processed the RACE reads anew with MiXCR; each CDR3 protein has one entry. The sample has about 65,000 distinct CDR3 sequences, approximately 6.2% seen once; the top ten hold 3.4%. Indicated time point: healthy volunteer bleed at 6 weeks. Blood, whole and unfractionated, served as the source for total RNA extraction. The sample consisted of whole blood. Source of these receptors: a female donor in good health. Some clones in this sample may be carry-over from other donors' samples.

The rearrangement joins TRBV28 to TRBJ1-1; perhaps TRBD1 as D (5 bases). Per germline, CDR1 MDHEN and CDR2 SYDVKM. Trimming took 5 bases from V and 4 from J, leaving 20 bases between them. This CDR3 has 16 amino acids. CDR3 in DNA: TGTGCCAGCAGTCCTCTACAGGTGGGGCTTGGCACTGAAGCTTTCTTT. Translated: CASSPLQVGLGTEAFF.

The chain employs TRBV20-1 and TRBJ1-2; tentative D call: TRBD1 (6 bases). CDR3 length equals 14 residues. Germline V gene data show CDR1 as DFQATT and CDR2 as SNEGSKA (reference sequence). The germline V and J ends were trimmed by 5 bases and 4 bases, with 17 bases remaining between them. The CDR3 DNA follows: TGCAGTGCTCCGACGGGGGGCCGGGGCTATGGCTACACCTTC. Protein: CSAPTGGRGYGYTF.

This clonotype was detected ten times or more. V gene TRBV9 combines with J gene TRBJ1-1; TRBD1 aligns across 8 bases. V gave up 4 bases and J gave up 6 bases; unmatched junction bases: 11. The germline V gene has CDR1 SGDLS and CDR2 YYNGEE. CDR3 size: 15 residues. The CDR3 DNA sequence: TGTGCCAGCAGCCCTGGACAGGGTTGGGGGGCTGAAGCTTTCTTT. As protein: CASSPGQGWGAEAFF.

This clonotype was seen a handful of times. This sequence joins TRBV2 and TRBJ2-1; 7 bases are a match to TRBD2. CDR3 length equals 12 residues. Germline assignment: CDR1 SNHLY and CDR2 FYNNEI. V shed 5 bases, J shed 10 bases, and the junction held 5 bases outside the gene matches. The CDR3 nucleotides read TGTGCCAGCAGTTACGCGGGAGTGGAGCAGTTCTTC. Protein: CASSYAGVEQFF.

CDR3 loop: CAATDREGNTKNIQYF. The CDR3 DNA follows: TGTGCCGCCACGGACCGGGAGGGGAATACCAAAAACATTCAGTACTTC. The genes are TRBV2 and TRBJ2-4; TRBD2 matches 8 bases. V dropped 11 bases and J dropped 2; count of bases not matched to a gene: 14. The CDR3 covers 16 residues. Per germline, CDR1 SNHLY and CDR2 FYNNEI.

Many counts were recorded for this clonotype. The rearrangement links TRBV10-2 to TRBJ1-5, with a weak D call TRBD1 (5 bases). The V end lost 4 bases, the J end lost 4 bases, and 11 bases lay between the germline ends. The CDR3 extends over 14 amino acids. Germline-derived CDR1 and CDR2 are WSHSY and SAAADI. In nucleotides, the CDR3 is TGCGCCAGCAGTGCGGCAGGGATGAATCAGCCCCAGCATTTT. Protein product: CASSAAGMNQPQHF.

In this sample, this clonotype turned up many times. The V gene is TRBV4-1, the J gene TRBJ1-2, with D unresolved. Germline lookup yields CDR1 MGHRA and CDR2 YSYEKL. CDR3 length: 14 amino acids. V lost 0 bases, J lost 3 bases, and 8 bases lay in between. The CDR3 nucleotides are TGCGCCAGCAGCCAAGAAAGGACGGACTATGGCTACACCTTC. Its protein product is CASSQERTDYGYTF.

This clonotype was seen repeatedly, ten times or more. The rearrangement uses TRBV6-1 and TRBJ2-5; a weak D match, TRBD2 (7 bases). V was shortened by 2 bases and J by 7 bases, with 17 bases between the two germline ends. This CDR3 contains 15 residues. The germline V gene encodes CDR1 MNHNS and CDR2 SASEGT. This CDR3 reads CASSELGGGRGTQYF. CDR3 DNA sequence: TGTGCCAGCAGTGAATTGGGAGGGGGGCGCGGGACCCAGTACTTC.

The CDR3 sequence is CASSKVRHWSSYNEQFF. The CDR3 DNA sequence: TGTGCCAGCAGCAAAGTCCGACACTGGAGCTCCTACAATGAGCAGTTCTTC. This chain connects TRBV21-1 to TRBJ2-1. TRBV21-1 is labeled a pseudogene. This CDR3 region has 17 residues.

This clonotype was seen only a few times. The V call is TRBV12-3 or TRBV12-4, the J call TRBJ1-5; D unresolved. This CDR3 has 16 amino acids. V shed 0 bases and J shed 1 base, with 10 bases lying between them. The CDR3 loop reads CASSLASGRSNQPQHF. CDR3 nucleotide sequence: TGTGCCAGCAGTTTAGCGTCAGGAAGGAGCAATCAGCCCCAGCATTTT.

V and J are TRBV7-2 and TRBJ2-5, with TRBD1 matching over 10 bases. J lost 2 bases, V lost 7 bases, and 10 bases had no gene match. The CDR3 covers 16 residues. CDR1 is SGHTA and CDR2 is FQGNSA in the germline V gene. CDR3 sequence: CASNKRQGALQETQYF. In nucleotides, the CDR3 is TGTGCCAGCAACAAAAGACAGGGGGCGCTTCAAGAGACCCAGTACTTC.

This clonotype has at least ten counts. This rearrangement joins TRBV29-1 to TRBJ2-7, with D hard to call. Trimming removed 0 bases from V and 6 bases from J, with 15 bases in between. Germline V gives CDR1 SQVTM, CDR2 ANQGSEA. The CDR3 is 14 residues long. Here the CDR3 DNA reads TGCAGCGTTGAAGAACCCGGAAGTAGATCCGAGCAGTACTTC. As protein: CSVEEPGSRSEQYF.

Here the CDR3 reads CASSRRGSEIQETQYF. DNA for the CDR3: TGCGCCAGCAGCCGGAGGGGCTCAGAGATCCAAGAGACCCAGTACTTC. This rearrangement joins TRBV5-1 to TRBJ2-5; the D gene is possibly TRBD2 (6 bases). V lost 4 bases and J 1 base, leaving 17 bases between the germline ends. The CDR3 is 16 amino acids. CDR1 and CDR2 (germline): SGHRS, YFSETQ.

This clonotype showed up many times. The CDR3 nucleotides are TGCAGTGCTAGAGTCTACGAGCAGTACTTC. Residues: CSARVYEQYF. The V call is TRBV20-1, the J call TRBJ2-7; the D is unclear. Germline CDR1 DFQATT, CDR2 SNEGSKA (reference sequence). V was pared by 1 base and J by 3 bases, with 1 base between. There are 10 residues in the CDR3.

This clonotype was counted at least ten times. This chain uses TRBV29-1 with TRBJ1-1; a possible D gene is TRBD1 (5 bases). Looked up from germline, CDR1 is SQVTM and CDR2 is ANQGSEA. The CDR3 sequence is 15 residues long. Trimming shortened V by 4 bases and J by 1 base, and 16 bases separated the two germline ends. The CDR3 is CSVVKDTVANTEAFF. Here the CDR3 DNA reads TGCAGCGTTGTAAAGGACACGGTAGCGAACACTGAAGCTTTCTTT.

The CDR3 loop reads CSVTLGQTSGNTIYF. The CDR3 region has the DNA TGCAGCGTTACTCTGGGACAGACCTCTGGAAACACCATATATTTT. The chain is built from TRBV29-1 and TRBJ1-3; TRBD1 agrees at 7 bases. V shed 5 bases, J shed 0 bases, and the junction held 7 bases outside the gene matches. CDR1 and CDR2 (germline): SQVTM, ANQGSEA. The CDR3 is made up of 15 amino acids.

This clonotype was counted ten times or more. The CDR3 sequence: CASSPTGLAGVEQYF. CDR3 in DNA: TGTGCCAGCAGCCCTACCGGACTAGCGGGAGTCGAGCAGTACTTC. The J gene is TRBJ2-7, the V gene TRBV7-8; 13 positions match TRBD2. The germline gives CDR1 SGHVS, CDR2 FQNEAQ. With 5 bases clipped from V and 6 bases from J, the junction kept 7 bases outside the gene matches. The CDR3 consists of 15 residues.

This clonotype was seen ten or more times. The chain couples TRBV29-1 to TRBJ2-3; D not certain. Germline values: CDR1 SQVTM, CDR2 ANQGSEA. This CDR3 comprises 14 residues. The V and J ends lost 5 bases and 4 bases respectively, with 16 bases between them. The CDR3 is CSVPLRPPADTQYF. In DNA, the CDR3 is TGCAGCGTTCCCTTAAGACCCCCCGCAGATACGCAGTATTTT.

J is TRBJ2-1 and V is TRBV20-1; 12 positions agree with TRBD1. After removal of 3 bases from V and 7 bases from J, the junction contained 16 bases not matched to a gene. In germline, CDR1 is DFQATT, CDR2 SNEGSKA (reference sequence). The CDR3 runs 18 residues. As DNA, the CDR3 is TGCAGTGCTAGGAGCCCCGGGTTGGGACAGGGGGCAGGGAATGAGCAGTTCTTC. Protein sequence: CSARSPGLGQGAGNEQFF.

This clonotype was seen at least ten times. CDR3 sequence (DNA): TGTGCCAGTATGGAGACCTTCCCAAACTATGGCTACACCTTC. It encodes CASMETFPNYGYTF. The chain joins TRBV28 to TRBJ1-2; D is undetermined. The germline V gene encodes CDR1 MDHEN and CDR2 SYDVKM. Trimming removed 9 bases from V and 2 bases from J, with 16 bases in between. There are 14 residues in the CDR3.

Points on this clonotype: Given a much more abundant clone one base away, this may be a read error. The CDR3 region has the DNA TGTGCCAGCAGTCCCGGGACCCAGCTACCAGATACGAAGTATTTT. Residues: CASSPGTQLPDTKYF. The chain is built from TRBV27 and TRBJ2-3, with D possibly called TRBD1 or TRBD2 (5 bases each). CDR1 is MNHEY, CDR2 SMNVEV, per germline (reference sequence). The CDR3 has 15 amino acids.

The V call is TRBV24-1, the J call TRBJ2-7, with 13 bases that match TRBD2. This CDR3 has 15 amino acids. With V trimmed by 4 bases and J by 6 bases, 5 bases remained unmatched. Germline CDR1 reads KGHDR; CDR2 reads SFDVKD. CDR3 nucleotide sequence: TGTGCCACCAGTGAAGGGACTAGCGGGAAGAGCGAGCAGTACTTC. Protein sequence: CATSEGTSGKSEQYF.

This clonotype was recorded at least ten times. The chain recombines TRBV28 with TRBJ2-7; 10 positions agree with TRBD1. Germline V CDR1 and CDR2: MDHEN, SYDVKM. CDR3 length: 13 residues. V shed 6 bases, J shed 5 bases, and the junction held 4 bases outside the gene matches. This CDR3 is CASSRDRGDEQYF. In DNA, the CDR3 is TGTGCCAGCAGCCGGGACAGGGGCGACGAGCAGTACTTC.

This clonotype has more than one count but fewer than ten. This chain uses TRBV27 with TRBJ2-7, with D tentatively TRBD2 (6 bases). CDR3 length: 15 amino acids. V lost 2 bases and J lost 6, with 17 bases in between. Germline V gene sequence: CDR1 MNHEY, CDR2 SMNVEV (reference sequence). CDR3 DNA sequence: TGTGCCAGCAGTTTAATTCCTGGCGGAGGGTCCGAGCAGTACTTC. Amino acid sequence: CASSLIPGGGSEQYF.

This clonotype was recorded many times. The gene calls are TRBV6-5 and TRBJ1-5; D ambiguous. This CDR3 has 13 amino acids. V was pared by 2 bases and J by 0 bases, with 2 bases between. Germline V gene data show CDR1 as MNHEY and CDR2 as SVGAGI. CDR3 protein: CASSYDSNQPQHF. The CDR3 region has the DNA TGTGCCAGCAGTTACGATAGCAATCAGCCCCAGCATTTT.

The genes are TRBV7-9 and TRBJ2-2; no reliable D call. The CDR3 is made up of 16 amino acids. In germline, CDR1 is SEHNR, CDR2 FQNEAQ (reference sequence). Trimming took 7 bases from V and 3 from J, leaving 18 bases between them. DNA for the CDR3: TGTGCCAGCAAAGGACCCTGGGCGACGGACACCGGGGAGCTGTTTTTT. This encodes CASKGPWATDTGELFF.

This chain joins TRBV6-5 and TRBJ1-1, with no clear D. The V and J ends lost 4 bases and 1 base respectively, with 19 bases between them. The CDR3 is 17 residues long. The germline V gene encodes CDR1 MNHEY and CDR2 SVGAGI. The CDR3 region has the DNA TGTGCCAGCAGTTCGGTATACGGGATTTTGGGGAACACTGAAGCTTTCTTT. Its translation: CASSSVYGILGNTEAFF.